The following is a T cell receptor (beta chain) sequence with its context. This sample is part of a study of blood T cell repertoires in COVID-19. The wider study: Specimens from acute and convalescent COVID-19 originated in the United States, Italy and Spain. Sources were T cells, B-cell-depleted T cells, or PBMCs; the material itself was cDNA or gDNA.

Original processing methods: How many nucleated cells were present was estimated from reference gene primer amplification. Generated by immunoSEQ multiplex PCR, the TCRdb table keeps only in-frame clones and is missing some. The DNA gave D and trimming, while V, J and clone size come from that table. The sample consists of over 150,000 clones, 86% of them appearing once. Germline CDR1 MGHRA, CDR2 YSYEKL. This CDR3 contains 15 residues. Losses at the gene ends were 4 bases for V and 0 bases for J; bases not matched to a gene: 2. The chain recombines TRBV4-1 with TRBJ1-5; 8 bases align to TRBD1. Material for sequencing was peripheral blood. This clonotype was sampled from a man between 50 and 59 years old with active or convalescent COVID-19. The CDR3 loop reads CASSLDRDSNQPQHF. The CDR3 bases are TGCGCCAGCAGCCTGGACAGGGATAGCAATCAGCCCCAGCATTTT.